Below are 32 T cell receptor beta chains sequenced from a single sample in a study of blood T cells in healthy people across ages. A sample-barcoded 5' primer and a J-beta primer mix were used in a second PCR of roughly 7 to 12 cycles. TCRdb passed the 5' RACE reads through MiXCR, listing each CDR3 protein once. The data contain 700,000 to 900,000 distinct CDR3 sequences, approximately 55% of them singletons. Specimen: blood. The receptor set was obtained from an elderly man in good health.

The rearrangement links TRBV5-1 to TRBJ2-1, with D tentatively TRBD2 (5 bases). Germline V lookup: CDR1 SGHRS, CDR2 YFSETQ. This CDR3 spans 16 amino acids. Between the trimmed V and J ends, which lost 5 bases and 2 bases, there was a span of 17 bases. CDR3 region: CASRPAEAQAYNEQFF. As DNA, the CDR3 is TGCGCCAGCAGGCCAGCGGAGGCCCAAGCCTACAATGAGCAGTTCTTC.

The genes are TRBV7-9 and TRBJ2-7; D is uncertain. V was clipped by 5 bases and J by 3 bases, with 17 bases between them. The CDR3 is 15 amino acids. CDR1 is SEHNR, CDR2 FQNEAQ, per germline (reference sequence). In DNA, the CDR3 is TGTGCCAGCAGCCCCAACAGCGTTCCGGGCTACGAGCAGTACTTC. Its protein is CASSPNSVPGYEQYF.

The rearrangement links TRBV11-1 to TRBJ2-2; D may be TRBD1 (6 bases). This CDR3 is 14 amino acids long. The V gene lost 10 bases and the J gene lost 0 bases, with 12 bases spanning the gap. The germline V gene encodes CDR1 SGHAT and CDR2 FQDESV (reference sequence). CDR3 coding DNA: TGTGCCATCTTACAGGGTGCGAACACCGGGGAGCTGTTTTTT. It yields the protein CAILQGANTGELFF.

This clonotype was seen a few times. V and J are TRBV5-1 and TRBJ2-5; weak D call: TRBD2 (7 bases). V lost 0 bases to trimming and J lost 3 bases, with 15 bases between them. Per the germline V gene, CDR1 is SGHRS and CDR2 is YFSETQ. This CDR3 is 16 amino acids long. The CDR3 DNA reads as TGCGCCAGCAGCTTGGGCCGGGGGGCAGTGGAAGAGACCCAGTACTTC. This gives the protein CASSLGRGAVEETQYF. The entire variable domain, with the rest obtained from reference TRBV5-1 and TRBJ2-5, is as follows: KAGVTQTPRYLIKTRGQQVTLSCSPISGHRSVSWYQQTPGQGLQFLFEYFSETQRNKGNFPGRFSGRQFSNSRSEMNVSTLELGDSALYLCASSLGRGAVEETQYFGPGTRLLVL.

This clonotype occurred a few times. The chain joins TRBV6-2 or TRBV6-3 to TRBJ2-1; 8 bases line up with TRBD2. The J call may be in error: the DNA end matches TRBJ2-7 better. The V gene's germline CDR1 is MNHEY and CDR2 SVGEGT. The CDR3 extends over 16 amino acids. The CDR3 bases are TGTGCCAGCAGCCTCCGAACTAGCGGCTCCTACAATGAGCAGTACTTC. It is translated as CASSLRTSGSYNEQYF.

The chain joins TRBV2 to TRBJ2-3, with a possible D match to TRBD2 (5 bases). V lost 4 bases and J lost 0, with 11 bases in between. In germline, CDR1 is SNHLY, CDR2 FYNNEI. This CDR3 is built from 15 residues. The CDR3 loop reads CASSVRGSSTDTQYF. The CDR3 coding sequence is TGTGCCAGCAGTGTTCGAGGGAGTAGCACAGATACGCAGTATTTT.

The chain couples TRBV2 to TRBJ2-3; D is ambiguous. CDR3 length: 13 amino acids. The germline V gene encodes CDR1 SNHLY and CDR2 FYNNEI. Trimming took off 5 bases at V and 6 bases at J, with 12 bases between the two ends. The CDR3 spells CASSWLAGDTQYF. The CDR3 bases are TGTGCCAGCAGTTGGTTGGCCGGGGATACGCAGTATTTT.

The chain recombines TRBV4-1 with TRBJ2-5; TRBD1 might be the D (5 bases). The germline V gene has CDR1 MGHRA and CDR2 YSYEKL. The CDR3 has 17 residues. V was trimmed by 1 base and J by 4 bases, leaving 19 bases between them. This CDR3 reads CASSQGQTGEPGETQYF. DNA for the CDR3: TGCGCCAGCAGCCAAGGACAGACGGGTGAACCGGGAGAGACCCAGTACTTC.

This chain connects TRBV27 to TRBJ2-2; D may be TRBD1 (6 bases). Germline V CDR1 and CDR2: MNHEY, SMNVEV (reference sequence). V was shortened by 6 bases and J by 6 bases, with 17 bases between the two germline ends. This CDR3 has 15 residues. The CDR3: CASRKTGTPPGELFF. CDR3 coding DNA: TGTGCCAGCAGGAAGACCGGGACACCACCCGGGGAGCTGTTTTTT.

This clonotype was observed once. The chain carries TRBV3-1 and TRBJ2-1; 7 nucleotides line up with TRBD1. CDR1 and CDR2 (germline): LGHDT, YNNKEL (reference sequence). This CDR3 has 14 residues. J gave up 9 bases and V 2 bases, and 7 bases lay outside the gene matches. The CDR3, as DNA: TGTGCCAGCAGCCAACCAGGGGGTGCCACTGAGCAGTTCTTC. It is translated as CASSQPGGATEQFF.

The chain employs TRBV3-1 and TRBJ2-5; 9 bases are shared with TRBD2. The CDR3 spans 15 residues. From germline, CDR1 is LGHDT and CDR2 YNNKEL (reference sequence). V lost 6 bases and J lost 11; bases outside the gene matches: 16. The CDR3 region is CASRSERGVHNEQYF. CDR3 DNA: TGTGCCAGCAGGAGCGAGCGGGGGGTTCACAATGAGCAGTACTTC.

This chain joins TRBV11-3 and TRBJ2-1; TRBD2 matches at 8 bases. The CDR3 has 18 residues. Unmatched junction bases numbered 19, after V lost 3 bases and J lost 9 bases. Germline V CDR1 and CDR2: SGHNT, YENEEA. The CDR3 loop is CASSLGILAVGPGGEQFF. In DNA, the CDR3 is TGTGCCAGCAGCTTGGGAATACTAGCGGTGGGCCCCGGCGGTGAGCAGTTCTTC.

This clonotype turned up a few times. The CDR3 region is CSVPPPSAGRETQYF. Here the CDR3 DNA reads TGCAGCGTCCCCCCCCCTTCAGCCGGGCGAGAGACCCAGTACTTC. The chain uses TRBV29-1 and TRBJ2-5; D not resolved. CDR3 length equals 15 residues. Trimming cost V 6 bases and J 4 bases, with 21 bases left between them. Germline assignment: CDR1 SQVTM and CDR2 ANQGSEA.

A few counts support this clonotype. The gene calls are TRBV29-1 and TRBJ2-7, with TRBD2 as a possible D gene (6 bases). V was clipped by 1 base and J by 0 bases, with 13 bases between them. The CDR3 loop spans 15 amino acids. Germline CDR1 is SQVTM and CDR2 is ANQGSEA. In nucleotides, the CDR3 is TGCAGCGTTGAAGCGCTTGCGGGGAGCTCCTACGAGCAGTACTTC. Protein: CSVEALAGSSYEQYF.

A remark on this clonotype: This may be a read error: a much more frequent sequence differs by one nucleotide. The rearrangement links TRBV20-1 to TRBJ2-7; D unclear. The germline CDR1 and CDR2 sequences are DFQATT and SNEGSKA (reference sequence). V was shortened by 0 bases and J by 12 bases, with 12 bases between the two germline ends. This CDR3 comprises 11 residues. The CDR3 here is CSAREGPTWYF. As DNA, the CDR3 is TGCAGTGCTAGAGAGGGTCCCACATGGTACTTC.

The rearrangement joins TRBV4-2 to TRBJ2-3; D unclear. The V end lost 1 base, the J end lost 4 bases, and 9 bases lay between the germline ends. CDR1 and CDR2 from the germline V gene are LGHNA and YNFKEQ. CDR3 length: 14 residues. CDR3 bases: TGTGCCAGCAGCCAAGGACGGGCCTCAGATACGCAGTATTTT. Translated, it gives CASSQGRASDTQYF.

This chain connects TRBV20-1 to TRBJ1-2; 8 positions agree with TRBD1. CDR3 size: 15 residues. Germline CDR1 and CDR2: DFQATT and SNEGSKA (reference sequence). The V and J ends lost 3 bases and 4 bases, in that order; junction bases with no gene match: 10. CDR3 DNA sequence: TGCAGTGCTAGCCTCACACAGGGGGACCCCTATGGCTACACCTTC. The encoded protein is CSASLTQGDPYGYTF.

The chain carries TRBV12-3 or TRBV12-4 and TRBJ2-7; 9 nucleotides line up with TRBD2. The V and J ends lost 5 bases and 1 base, in that order; junction bases with no gene match: 6. The CDR3 has 15 residues. CDR3 nucleotide sequence: TGTGCCAGCAGTCCCTCTAGCGGGACTTCCTACGAGCAGTACTTC. This translates into CASSPSSGTSYEQYF.

The chain uses TRBV18 and TRBJ2-5; D is unresolved. Per the germline V gene, CDR1 is KGHSH and CDR2 is LQKENI. V was trimmed by 4 bases and J by 0 bases, leaving 9 bases between them. CDR3 length: 14 residues. The CDR3 loop is CASSRQGYQETQYF. The CDR3 DNA reads as TGTGCCAGCTCACGACAAGGGTACCAAGAGACCCAGTACTTC.

This rearrangement joins TRBV27 to TRBJ2-4, with D perhaps matching TRBD1 or TRBD2 (5 bases each). The DNA end is a closer match to TRBJ2-7, so the J assignment may be wrong. This CDR3 spans 15 amino acids. Looked up from germline, CDR1 is MNHEY and CDR2 is SMNVEV (reference sequence). The DNA of the CDR3 is TGTGCCAGCAGCCGCCGGGACCCCCTATCCTACGAGCAGTACTTC. Translation: CASSRRDPLSYEQYF.

CDR3 region: CASSQAAGGPQHRYAYF. As DNA, the CDR3 is TGTGCCAGCAGCCAAGCAGCGGGAGGGCCTCAGCACAGATACGCGTATTTT. The rearrangement links TRBV3-1 to TRBJ2-3; the match to TRBD2 covers 10 bases. Germline values: CDR1 LGHDT, CDR2 YNNKEL (reference sequence). V lost 1 base to trimming and J lost 14 bases; unmatched junction nucleotides: 18. The length of the CDR3 is 17 residues.

The chain recombines TRBV6-1 with TRBJ2-5, with TRBD2 matching over 7 bases. There are 11 residues in the CDR3. CDR1 is MNHNS, CDR2 SASEGT, per germline. The V gene end was trimmed by 11 bases and the J gene end by 2 bases; junction bases not matched to a gene: 2. Here the CDR3 reads CAGGEQETQYF. The CDR3 bases are TGTGCCGGGGGGGAGCAAGAGACCCAGTACTTC.

The chain couples TRBV6-2 or TRBV6-3 to TRBJ2-5; 10 bases agree with TRBD2. Matching the DNA end better, TRBJ2-7 makes the J call doubtful. The CDR3 consists of 14 residues. Germline V gene sequence: CDR1 MNHEY, CDR2 SVGEGT. The CDR3 bases are TGTGCCAGCCTGGGGACTAGCGAGACCTACGAGCAGTACTTC. Protein: CASLGTSETYEQYF.

This chain links TRBV6-1 with TRBJ1-4, with 7 bases identical to TRBD1. Germline V gene sequence: CDR1 MNHNS, CDR2 SASEGT. This CDR3 region has 20 residues. The junction had 16 bases not matched to a gene; V was cut back by 3 bases and J by 0 bases. CDR3 sequence reads: CASSDRTGNVGPATNEKLFF. DNA of the CDR3: TGTGCCAGCAGTGACAGGACAGGAAATGTGGGGCCCGCAACTAATGAAAAACTGTTTTTT.

The V and J genes are TRBV28 and TRBJ2-1; 8 positions match TRBD1. The J call could be wrong; TRBJ2-7 is a better fit for the DNA end. The CDR3 totals 13 residues. Germline V gene lookup returns CDR1 MDHEN and CDR2 SYDVKM. CDR3 DNA: TGTGCCAGCAACGACAGGGGTGGCAGTGAGCAGTACTTC. This gives the protein CASNDRGGSEQYF.

The chain recombines TRBV13 with TRBJ2-7; 7 bases are shared with TRBD1. Germline values: CDR1 PRHDT, CDR2 FYEKMQ (reference sequence). There are 17 residues in the CDR3. Trimming took 3 bases from V and 3 from J; bases not matched to a gene: 14. The chain's CDR3 is CASSFLNTDREYYEQYF. For the CDR3, the DNA is TGTGCCAGCAGCTTTCTCAACACTGACAGGGAATACTACGAGCAGTACTTC.

This clonotype has just a few counts. The chain joins TRBV7-2 to TRBJ2-6; the match to TRBD2 covers 7 bases. V lost 4 bases, J lost 2 bases, and 5 bases stayed unmatched. This CDR3 is 16 amino acids long. Germline assignment: CDR1 SGHTA and CDR2 FQGNSA. As DNA, the CDR3 is TGTGCCAGCAGCTCTGAGGCGGGGGCTGGGGCCAACGTCCTGACTTTC. This encodes CASSSEAGAGANVLTF.

The V and J genes are TRBV20-1 and TRBJ2-5; the D gene is possibly TRBD1 (6 bases). Germline CDR1 is DFQATT and CDR2 is SNEGSKA (reference sequence). Trimming removed 0 bases at V and 11 bases at J, with 16 bases between. The CDR3 spans 13 residues. In DNA form, the CDR3 reads TGCAGTGCTAGAGATACAGGGTGGAATGAGCAGTACTTC. Translation gives CSARDTGWNEQYF.

A word on this clonotype: With a much larger clone just one base away, this may be a read error. CDR3 DNA sequence: TGCAGTGGGGGGACCGACAATGAGCAGTTCTTC. Its protein is CSGGTDNEQFF. The chain employs TRBV29-1 and TRBJ2-1; D is possibly TRBD2 (6 bases). The germline CDR1 and CDR2 sequences are SQVTM and ANQGSEA. This CDR3 is built from 11 residues.

This sequence joins TRBV29-1 and TRBJ2-4; TRBD1 is a possible D gene (6 bases). The better agreement between TRBJ2-7 and the DNA end casts doubt on the J call. Germline V lookup: CDR1 SQVTM, CDR2 ANQGSEA. CDR3 length: 16 amino acids. CDR3 DNA sequence: TGCAGCGTTGAAGATAGGGCACAGGGTCGGTCCTACGAGCAGTACTTC. Translated: CSVEDRAQGRSYEQYF.

The V call is TRBV18, the J call TRBJ2-5, with D hard to call. The CDR3 spans 14 residues. V lost 3 bases to trimming and J lost 2 bases, with 10 bases between them. CDR1 is KGHSH, CDR2 LQKENI, per germline. CDR3 residues: CASSPLDGQETQYF. DNA of the CDR3: TGTGCCAGCTCACCCCTCGACGGACAAGAGACCCAGTACTTC.

The CDR3 DNA reads TGTGCCAGCAGTTACCTCGGAGCCGGGGTCGCCTACGAGCAGTACTTC. Its protein product is CASSYLGAGVAYEQYF. The gene calls are TRBV6-6 and TRBJ2-7; D may be TRBD2 (5 bases). V was trimmed by 2 bases and J by 2 bases, leaving 16 bases between them. The CDR3 covers 16 residues. CDR1 is MNHNY and CDR2 is SVGAGI in the germline V gene (reference sequence).